The T cell receptor beta chain under discussion was sequenced for a study of PD-1 blockade in classical Hodgkin lymphoma. Data came from immunoSEQ multiplex PCR; TCRdb stores just in-frame clones and leaves some out. The table records about 31,000 clones, about four fifths of them present only once. Turning to this clone: What it binds is unknown.

Trimming stripped 5 bases from V and 0 bases from J, with 11 bases between. Germline lookup yields CDR1 MDHEN and CDR2 SYDVKM. This CDR3 spans 15 amino acids. Study-wide results and caveats: By C4D1 there was a significant rise in CD4+ TCR diversity but not in CD8+ TCR diversity.

Time point described: cycle 4 day 1 (C4D1), after 6 weeks of nivolumab. There was relapse after autologous stem cell transplantation in every patient, and there was variation in brentuximab vedotin exposure. This material consisted of peripheral blood mononuclear cells (PBMCs), taken before the fourth cycle of nivolumab. The TCR was taken from a human donor with classical Hodgkin lymphoma. The chain carries TRBV28 and TRBJ1-3; D remains unclear. The CDR3 coding sequence is TGTGCCAGCAGTCCTCCCCCTGTCTCTGGAAACACCATATATTTT. This encodes CASSPPPVSGNTIYF. Drawing the rest from reference TRBV28 and TRBJ1-3, the complete variable domain is DVKVTQSSRYLVKRTGEKVFLECVQDMDHENMFWYRQDPGLGLRLIYFSYDVKMKEKGDIPEGYSVSREKKERFSLILESASTNQTSMYLCASSPPPVSGNTIYFGEGSWLTVV.